This is a list of T cell receptor beta chains from one sample in a study of T cell responses to AZD1222 COVID-19 vaccine. Profiled with immunoSEQ multiplex PCR; TCRdb holds only in-frame clones, not every one. The sample lists 120,000 to 150,000 clones; 90% to 95% were seen once. The material was peripheral blood, obtained on day 0 of AZD1222 vaccination. These receptors originate from an adult in good health. Each CDR3 is given with its conserved first and last residue. The D gene is left open where the match is weak. Size tells how often a clone was seen (once, few, many) or the class of an expanded clone, and some rows leave it out.

d_gene	v_gene	len	j_gene	abundance	CDR3aa	CDR3nt
.	TRBV4-1	16	TRBJ1-5	once	CASSQDGGLGNQPQHF	TGCGCCAGCAGCCAAGATGGAGGTCTTGGCAATCAGCCCCAGCATTTT
TRBD1	TRBV28	20	TRBJ1-3	once	CASSLEPRTGKNGVGNTIYF	TGTGCCAGCAGTTTAGAACCGAGGACAGGGAAGAACGGAGTTGGAAACACCATATATTTT
.	TRBV7-8	14	TRBJ1-4	.	CASSLGEVGEKLFF	TGTGCCAGCAGCTTAGGAGAGGTCGGTGAAAAACTGTTTTTT
TRBD2	TRBV6-1	14	TRBJ2-7	.	CASSEGLVIYEQYF	TGTGCCAGCAGTGAGGGACTAGTTATCTACGAGCAGTACTTC
.	TRBV7-9	15	TRBJ2-2	.	CASSFPRAHTGELFF	TGTGCCAGCAGCTTTCCCAGGGCGCACACCGGGGAGCTGTTTTTT
.	TRBV19	11	TRBJ2-1	.	CASSMGGEQFF	TGTGCCAGTAGTATGGGTGGTGAGCAGTTCTTC
.	TRBV4-1	14	TRBJ1-2	.	CASSQEEGRGGYTF	TGCGCCAGCAGCCAAGAAGAGGGAAGAGGTGGCTACACCTTC
.	TRBV28	15	TRBJ1-4	.	CASSPGPQGNEKLFF	TGTGCCAGCAGTCCCGGGCCCCAGGGGAATGAAAAACTGTTTTTT
.	TRBV15	14	TRBJ2-7	.	CATSSPRISYEQYF	TGTGCCACCAGTTCTCCACGAATCTCCTACGAGCAGTACTTC
.	TRBV19	14	TRBJ1-1	.	CASSIGGSNTEAFF	TGTGCCAGTAGTATTGGGGGTTCGAACACTGAAGCTTTCTTT
.	TRBV19	15	TRBJ2-3	.	CASLPEDRRTDTQYF	TGTGCCAGCCTGCCGGAGGACAGAAGGACAGATACGCAGTATTTT
.	TRBV5-1	17	TRBJ1-4	.	CASRLGWGNGANEKLFF	TGCGCCAGCAGACTTGGTTGGGGAAACGGAGCTAATGAAAAACTGTTTTTT
TRBD2	TRBV2	18	TRBJ2-3	.	CASSEGGLAGKETDTQYF	TGTGCCAGCAGTGAAGGGGGACTAGCGGGAAAAGAGACAGATACGCAGTATTTT
TRBD2	TRBV2	13	TRBJ2-1	.	CASSAGTSYEQFF	TGTGCCAGCAGTGCCGGGACTAGCTATGAGCAGTTCTTC
.	TRBV7-9	15	TRBJ2-7	.	CASRSDREGFYEQYF	TGTGCCAGCAGATCAGACAGGGAGGGTTTCTACGAGCAGTACTTC
.	TRBV29-1	14	TRBJ1-3	.	CSVRGLLSGNTIYF	TGCAGCGTTCGCGGACTCCTCTCTGGAAACACCATATATTTT
TRBD2	TRBV27	16	TRBJ2-3	.	CASSLRTSGRGDTQYF	TGTGCCAGCAGTTTGAGGACTAGCGGGAGAGGAGATACGCAGTATTTT
.	TRBV24-1	15	TRBJ2-1	once	CATSDEGSPYNEQFF	TGTGCCACCAGTGATGAGGGTTCACCCTACAATGAGCAGTTCTTC
TRBD1	TRBV4-1	16	TRBJ2-2	.	CASSQYGQGAGGELFF	TGCGCCAGCAGCCAATACGGACAGGGGGCAGGCGGGGAGCTGTTTTTT
.	TRBV6-1	13	TRBJ1-5	once	CASREGSNQPQHF	TGTGCCAGCAGAGAAGGTAGCAATCAGCCCCAGCATTTT
TRBD1	TRBV15	15	TRBJ1-1	.	CATSGRQGANTEAFF	TGTGCCACCAGCGGTCGACAGGGGGCGAACACTGAAGCTTTCTTT
.	TRBV7-2	12	TRBJ1-4	.	CASSLGGEKLFF	TGTGCCAGCAGCTTGGGGGGTGAAAAACTGTTTTTT
.	TRBV2	15	TRBJ1-6	.	CATHPRRGDNSPLHF	TGTGCCACCCACCCGCGACGAGGGGATAATTCACCCCTCCACTTT
TRBD2	TRBV5-6	16	TRBJ2-3	.	CASSLSGMGFTDTQYF	TGTGCCAGCAGCTTGAGCGGGATGGGGTTCACAGATACGCAGTATTTT